This T cell receptor beta chain was captured by sequencing in a study of radiotherapy plus CTLA-4 blockade in lung cancer. At the level of the study: Disease control was seen in 30% to 35% of patients, objective responses in more than 15%.

This table comes from immunoSEQ multiplex PCR, and its TCRdb copy is limited to in-frame clones, with some not included. The sample lists around 45,000 clones, roughly two thirds occurring once. This clone turned up a few times. The CDR3 covers 15 residues. From germline, CDR1 is SGDLS and CDR2 YYNGEE. Between the trimmed V and J ends, which lost 0 bases and 5 bases, there was a span of 15 bases. This sequence was found in a human donor with non-small cell lung cancer who had a partial response to radiotherapy plus ipilimumab. Sequenced material: peripheral blood, taken from a patient treated with radiotherapy plus ipilimumab. This chain connects TRBV9 to TRBJ2-7; perhaps TRBD1 as D (5 bases). Here the CDR3 reads CASSVGDKGYHEQYF. CDR3 nucleotide sequence: TGTGCCAGCAGCGTAGGAGATAAGGGGTACCACGAGCAGTACTTC.